Described below is a single T cell receptor (beta chain) sequence and its context. As yet, its antigen is unknown. The data stem from a study of lymphopenia after photon versus proton radiotherapy. The repertoire was sequenced with immunoSEQ multiplex PCR; TCRdb's copy has only in-frame clones and lacks some. The sample consists of 17,000 or so clones, 75% to 85% of them appearing once. CDR3 length equals 16 residues. Germline loops: CDR1 MNHEY, CDR2 SVGAGI. Trimming removed 4 bases from V and 4 bases from J; junction bases left unmatched: 10. Study-wide results and limits: Photon-treated patients lost naive T cells and TCR diversity; proton-treated stayed stable.

V and J are TRBV6-5 and TRBJ2-7; 10 nucleotides line up with TRBD2. This material consisted of peripheral blood, taken from a patient treated with proton-based radiotherapy. This TCR was recovered from a man aged 65-85 years with pancreatic cancer. This CDR3 reads CASSSPVAGGKYEQYF. CDR3 coding DNA: TGTGCCAGCAGTTCTCCGGTAGCGGGAGGAAAATACGAGCAGTACTTC.